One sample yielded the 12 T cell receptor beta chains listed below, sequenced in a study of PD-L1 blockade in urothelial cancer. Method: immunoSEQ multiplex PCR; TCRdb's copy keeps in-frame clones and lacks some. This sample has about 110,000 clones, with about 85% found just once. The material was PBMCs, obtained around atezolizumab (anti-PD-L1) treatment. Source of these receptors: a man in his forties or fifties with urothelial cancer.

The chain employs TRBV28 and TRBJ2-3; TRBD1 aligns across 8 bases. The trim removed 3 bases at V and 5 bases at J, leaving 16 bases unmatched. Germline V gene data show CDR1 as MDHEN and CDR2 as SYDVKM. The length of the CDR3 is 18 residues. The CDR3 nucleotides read TGTGCCAGCAGTTTCTCCCATTCAGACAGGGGAAATGTAGATACGCAGTATTTT. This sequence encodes CASSFSHSDRGNVDTQYF.

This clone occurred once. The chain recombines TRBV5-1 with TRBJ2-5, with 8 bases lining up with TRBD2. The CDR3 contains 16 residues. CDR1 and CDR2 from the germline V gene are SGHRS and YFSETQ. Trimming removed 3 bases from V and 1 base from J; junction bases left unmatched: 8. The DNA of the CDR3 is TGCGCCAGCAGCTCCGTGGTTAGCGGGACCCAAGAGACCCAGTACTTC. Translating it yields CASSSVVSGTQETQYF.

CDR3 sequence: CASSLGGQSSTDTQYF. The CDR3 bases are TGCGCCAGCAGCTTGGGGGGACAGTCTAGCACAGATACGCAGTATTTT. J is TRBJ2-3 and V is TRBV5-1; 7 bases are shared with TRBD1. The V gene end was trimmed by 0 bases and the J gene end by 0 bases; junction bases not matched to a gene: 4. This CDR3 comprises 16 residues. Looked up from germline, CDR1 is SGHRS and CDR2 is YFSETQ.

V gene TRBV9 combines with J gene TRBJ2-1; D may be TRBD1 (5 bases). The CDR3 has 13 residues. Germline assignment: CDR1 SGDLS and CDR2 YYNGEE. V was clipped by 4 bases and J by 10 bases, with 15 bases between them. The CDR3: CASSPSGGAEQFF. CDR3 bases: TGTGCCAGCAGCCCCTCCGGTGGGGCGGAGCAGTTCTTC.

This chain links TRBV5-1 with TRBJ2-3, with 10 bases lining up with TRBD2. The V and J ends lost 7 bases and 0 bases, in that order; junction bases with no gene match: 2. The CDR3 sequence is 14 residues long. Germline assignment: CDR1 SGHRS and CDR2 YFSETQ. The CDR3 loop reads CASQREGSTDTQYF. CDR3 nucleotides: TGCGCCAGCCAGCGGGAGGGCAGCACAGATACGCAGTATTTT.

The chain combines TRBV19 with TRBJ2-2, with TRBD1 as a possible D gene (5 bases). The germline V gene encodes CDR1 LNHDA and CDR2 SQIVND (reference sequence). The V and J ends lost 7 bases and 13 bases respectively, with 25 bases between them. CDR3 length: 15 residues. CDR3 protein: CASKQDGASPLSLFF. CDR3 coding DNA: TGTGCCAGTAAACAGGACGGCGCCTCACCGCTGTCGCTGTTTTTT. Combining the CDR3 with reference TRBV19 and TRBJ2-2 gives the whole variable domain DGGITQSPKYLFRKEGQNVTLSCEQNLNHDAMYWYRQDPGQGLRLIYYSQIVNDFQKGDIAEGYSVSREKKESFPLTVTSAQKNPTAFYLCASKQDGASPLSLFFGEGSRLTVL.

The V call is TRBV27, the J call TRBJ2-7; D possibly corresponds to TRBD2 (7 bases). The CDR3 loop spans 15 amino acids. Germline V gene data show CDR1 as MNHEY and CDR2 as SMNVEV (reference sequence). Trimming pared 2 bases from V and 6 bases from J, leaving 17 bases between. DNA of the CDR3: TGTGCCAGCAGTTTAATCAGGGGAGGGTTTTTCGAGCAGTACTTC. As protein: CASSLIRGGFFEQYF.

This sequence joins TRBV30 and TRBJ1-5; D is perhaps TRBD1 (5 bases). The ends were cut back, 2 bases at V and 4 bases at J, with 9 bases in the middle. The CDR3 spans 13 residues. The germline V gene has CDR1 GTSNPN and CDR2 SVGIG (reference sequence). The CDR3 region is CAWSPRGNQPQHF. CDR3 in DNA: TGTGCCTGGAGTCCTCGGGGGAATCAGCCCCAGCATTTT.

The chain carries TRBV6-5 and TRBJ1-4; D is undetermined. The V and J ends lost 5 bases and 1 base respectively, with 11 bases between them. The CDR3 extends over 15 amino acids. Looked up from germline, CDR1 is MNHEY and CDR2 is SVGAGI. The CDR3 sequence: CASSPTIGTNEKLFF. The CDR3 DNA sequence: TGTGCCAGCAGTCCAACTATCGGAACTAATGAAAAACTGTTTTTT.

CDR3 sequence: CASSPQGHSYNEQFF. The DNA for the CDR3 is TGTGCCAGCAGCCCCCAGGGACACAGCTACAATGAGCAGTTCTTC. The chain has TRBV9 and TRBJ2-1, with a tentative D call TRBD1 (6 bases). Trimming removed 4 bases from V and 3 bases from J, with 14 bases in between. CDR3 length: 15 amino acids. Germline CDR1 SGDLS, CDR2 YYNGEE.

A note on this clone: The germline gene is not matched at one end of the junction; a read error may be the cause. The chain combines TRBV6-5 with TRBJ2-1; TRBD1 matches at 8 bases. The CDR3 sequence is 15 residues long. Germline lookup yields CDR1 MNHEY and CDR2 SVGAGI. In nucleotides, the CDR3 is TGTGCCAGCACTTACCAGGGGGCGCGGGGCAATGAGCAGTTCTTC. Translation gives CASTYQGARGNEQFF.

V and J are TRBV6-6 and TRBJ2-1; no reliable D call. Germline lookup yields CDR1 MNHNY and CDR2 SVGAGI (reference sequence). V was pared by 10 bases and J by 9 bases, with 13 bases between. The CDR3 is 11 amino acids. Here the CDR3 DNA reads TGTGCCACCATCACGGCGGTTGAGCAGTTCTTC. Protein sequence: CATITAVEQFF.